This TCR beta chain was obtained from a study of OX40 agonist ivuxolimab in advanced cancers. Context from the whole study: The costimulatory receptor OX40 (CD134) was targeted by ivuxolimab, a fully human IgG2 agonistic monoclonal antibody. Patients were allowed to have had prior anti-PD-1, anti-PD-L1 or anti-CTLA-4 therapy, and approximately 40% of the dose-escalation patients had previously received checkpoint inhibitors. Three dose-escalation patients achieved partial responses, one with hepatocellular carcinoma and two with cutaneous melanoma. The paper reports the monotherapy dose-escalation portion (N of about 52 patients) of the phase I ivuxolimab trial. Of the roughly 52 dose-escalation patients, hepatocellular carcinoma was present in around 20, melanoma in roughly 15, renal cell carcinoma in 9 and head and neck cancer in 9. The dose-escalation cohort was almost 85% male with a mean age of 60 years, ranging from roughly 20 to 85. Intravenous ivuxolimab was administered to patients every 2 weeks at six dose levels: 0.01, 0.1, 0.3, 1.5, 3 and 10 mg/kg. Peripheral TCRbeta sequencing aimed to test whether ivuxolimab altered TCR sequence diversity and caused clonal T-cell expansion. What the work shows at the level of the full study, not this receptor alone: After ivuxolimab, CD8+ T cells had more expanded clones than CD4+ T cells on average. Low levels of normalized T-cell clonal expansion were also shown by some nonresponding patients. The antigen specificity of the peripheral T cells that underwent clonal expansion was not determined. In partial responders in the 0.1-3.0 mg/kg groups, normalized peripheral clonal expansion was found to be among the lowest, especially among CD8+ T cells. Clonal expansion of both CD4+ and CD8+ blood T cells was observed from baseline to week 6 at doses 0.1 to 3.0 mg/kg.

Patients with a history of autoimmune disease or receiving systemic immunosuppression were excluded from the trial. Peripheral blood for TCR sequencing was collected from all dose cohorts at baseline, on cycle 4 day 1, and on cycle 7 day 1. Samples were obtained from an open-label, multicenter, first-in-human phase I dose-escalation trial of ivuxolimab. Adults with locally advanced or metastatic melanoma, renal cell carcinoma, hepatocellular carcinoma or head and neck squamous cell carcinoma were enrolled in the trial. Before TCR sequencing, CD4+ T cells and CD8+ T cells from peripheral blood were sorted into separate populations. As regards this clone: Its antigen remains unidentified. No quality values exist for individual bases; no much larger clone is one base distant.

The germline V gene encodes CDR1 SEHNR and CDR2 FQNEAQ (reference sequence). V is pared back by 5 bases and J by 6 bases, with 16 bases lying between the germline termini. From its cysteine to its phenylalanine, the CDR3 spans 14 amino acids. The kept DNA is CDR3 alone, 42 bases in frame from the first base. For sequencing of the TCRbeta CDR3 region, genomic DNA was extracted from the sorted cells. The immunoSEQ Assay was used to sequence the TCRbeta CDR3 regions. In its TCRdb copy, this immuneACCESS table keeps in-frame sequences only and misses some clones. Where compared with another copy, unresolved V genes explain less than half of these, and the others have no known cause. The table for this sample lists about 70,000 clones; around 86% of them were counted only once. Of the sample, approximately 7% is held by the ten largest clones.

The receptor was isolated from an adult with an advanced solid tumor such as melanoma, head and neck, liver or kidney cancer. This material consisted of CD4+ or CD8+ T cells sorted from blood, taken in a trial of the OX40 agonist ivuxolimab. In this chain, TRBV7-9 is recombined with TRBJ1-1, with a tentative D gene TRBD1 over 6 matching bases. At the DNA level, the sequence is TGTGCCAGCAGCGACGGACAGCGCCGACCTGAAGCTTTCTTT. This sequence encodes CASSDGQRRPEAFF.